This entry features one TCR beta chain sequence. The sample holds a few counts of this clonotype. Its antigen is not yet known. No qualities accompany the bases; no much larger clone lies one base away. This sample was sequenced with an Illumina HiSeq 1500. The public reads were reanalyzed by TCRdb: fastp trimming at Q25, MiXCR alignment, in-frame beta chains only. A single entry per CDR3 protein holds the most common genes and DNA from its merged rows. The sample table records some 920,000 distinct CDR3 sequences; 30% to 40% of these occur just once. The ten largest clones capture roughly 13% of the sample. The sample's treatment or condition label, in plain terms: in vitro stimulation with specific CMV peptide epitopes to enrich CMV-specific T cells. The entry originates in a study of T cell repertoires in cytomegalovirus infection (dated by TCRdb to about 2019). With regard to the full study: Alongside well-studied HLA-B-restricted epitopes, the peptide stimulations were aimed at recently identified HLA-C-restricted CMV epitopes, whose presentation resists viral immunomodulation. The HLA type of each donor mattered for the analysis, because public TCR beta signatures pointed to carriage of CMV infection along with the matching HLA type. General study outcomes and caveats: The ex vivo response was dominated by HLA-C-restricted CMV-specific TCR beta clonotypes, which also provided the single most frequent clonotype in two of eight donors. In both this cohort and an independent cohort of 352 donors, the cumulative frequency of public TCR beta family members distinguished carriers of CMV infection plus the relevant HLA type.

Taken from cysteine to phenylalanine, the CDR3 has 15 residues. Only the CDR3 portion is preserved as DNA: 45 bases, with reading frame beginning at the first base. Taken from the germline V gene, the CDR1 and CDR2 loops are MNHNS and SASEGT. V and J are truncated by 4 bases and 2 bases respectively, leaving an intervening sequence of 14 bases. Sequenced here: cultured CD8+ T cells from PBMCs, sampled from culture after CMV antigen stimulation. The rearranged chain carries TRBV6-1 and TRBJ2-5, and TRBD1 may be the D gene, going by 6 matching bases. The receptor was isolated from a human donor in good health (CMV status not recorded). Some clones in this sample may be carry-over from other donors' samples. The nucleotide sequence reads TGTGCCAGCAGTGGGGTCCCGGGACAACAAGAGACCCAGTACTTC. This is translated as CASSGVPGQQETQYF.